This T cell receptor (beta chain) is from a study of blood T cell repertoires in COVID-19. The overall study: The study drew acute and convalescent COVID-19 samples from the United States, Italy and Spain.

Using immunoSEQ multiplex PCR, the repertoire was profiled, and TCRdb retains in-frame clones only, with some absent. Of 200,000 to 250,000 clones listed, 84% were seen once; the top ten hold roughly 8%. This clone occurred a few times. This CDR3 has 13 residues. Unmatched junction bases numbered 3, after V lost 3 bases and J lost 5 bases. The germline gives CDR1 KGHSH, CDR2 LQKENI. The clonotype comes from a woman between 50 and 59 years old with active or convalescent COVID-19. Sequenced material: peripheral blood. The chain joins TRBV18 to TRBJ2-7; TRBD1 matches 8 bases. CDR3 bases: TGTGCCAGCTCACCTAACAGGGGGAACGAGCAGTACTTC. Protein sequence: CASSPNRGNEQYF.